Below are 21 T cell receptor beta chains sequenced from a single sample in a study of shared clonotypes between healthy human individuals. Libraries were prepared by immunoSEQ multiplex PCR; TCRdb keeps only in-frame clonotypes and omits some of them. The table shows about 2.1 million clones, with 93% occurring only once. It was CD45RO-negative cells, positively selected for CCR7, that made up naive CD8 cells, with terminally differentiated effector memory CD45RA+ cells excluded. The material sequenced was naive CD8+ T cells from PBMCs. The receptors were sampled from a young man in good health. Some clones in this sample may be carry-over from other donors' samples.

The rearrangement uses TRBV29-1 and TRBJ2-7, with D possibly matching TRBD2 (5 bases). The V gene's germline CDR1 is SQVTM and CDR2 ANQGSEA. Trimming stripped 3 bases from V and 5 bases from J, with 11 bases between. CDR3 size: 12 residues. The CDR3 DNA is TGCAGCGTTGAGAGGGCTTACCACGAGCAGTACTTC. Translated: CSVERAYHEQYF.

This rearrangement joins TRBV29-1 to TRBJ2-2, with unresolved D. The V end lost 5 bases, the J end lost 3 bases, and 7 bases lay between the germline ends. CDR1 is SQVTM and CDR2 is ANQGSEA in the germline V gene. The CDR3 extends over 12 amino acids. The CDR3 spells CSVFDHTGELFF. The CDR3, as DNA: TGCAGCGTTTTCGATCACACCGGGGAGCTGTTTTTT.

This clone was counted a single time. This chain links TRBV7-6 with TRBJ2-7; the match to TRBD1 covers 7 bases. CDR3 length equals 15 residues. J lost 0 bases, V lost 5 bases, and 7 bases had no gene match. Germline V gene data show CDR1 as SGHVS and CDR2 as FNYEAQ. The CDR3 DNA reads as TGTGCCAGCAGCCCGGGTGGGGACAGCTCCTACGAGCAGTACTTC. The encoded protein is CASSPGGDSSYEQYF.

The J gene is TRBJ1-4, the V gene TRBV11-3, with D perhaps matching TRBD1 (6 bases). The ends were cut back, 8 bases at V and 6 bases at J, with 16 bases in the middle. The CDR3 extends over 14 amino acids. The germline gives CDR1 SGHNT, CDR2 YENEEA. CDR3 sequence (DNA): TGTGCCAGCGGCCCGGGGGCAAGGGATGAAAAACTGTTTTTT. This sequence encodes CASGPGARDEKLFF. The entire variable domain, with the rest obtained from reference TRBV11-3 and TRBJ1-4, is as follows: EAGVVQSPRYKIIEKKQPVAFWCNPISGHNTLYWYLQNLGQGPELLIRYENEEAVDDSQLPKDRFSAERLKGVDSTLKIQPAELGDSAVYLCASGPGARDEKLFFGSGTQLSVL.

The chain joins TRBV5-1 to TRBJ2-7, with a tentative D call TRBD2 (5 bases). CDR3 length equals 14 residues. Trimming left V 2 bases short and J 6 bases short, with 15 bases between. CDR1 and CDR2 from the germline V gene are SGHRS and YFSETQ. CDR3 sequence (DNA): TGCGCCAGCAGCTTTTACGGCCCCACTAGCGAGCAGTACTTC. Amino acids: CASSFYGPTSEQYF.

For the CDR3, the DNA is TGCAGCGTTCAATGGACAGGGGAGCAGTACTTC. Translation: CSVQWTGEQYF. J is TRBJ2-7 and V is TRBV29-1; 8 bases line up with TRBD1. Germline trimming cut 5 bases from V and 7 bases from J; bases unmatched to any gene: 4. The CDR3 covers 11 residues. From germline, CDR1 is SQVTM and CDR2 ANQGSEA.

This chain links TRBV15 with TRBJ1-5; no definite D call. The CDR3 length is 13 residues. The germline CDR1 and CDR2 sequences are LNHNV and YYDKDF (reference sequence). V lost 5 bases and J lost 2, with 7 bases in between. The CDR3, as DNA: TGTGCCACCAGCGGGAAGGGCAATCAGCCCCAGCATTTT. Translated, it gives CATSGKGNQPQHF.

Turning to this clone: One end of the junction is discordant with germline, which a read error may explain. This CDR3 is also generated by other DNA sequences in the sample. The chain recombines TRBV27 with TRBJ2-7; D call uncertain. In germline, CDR1 is MNHEY, CDR2 SMNVEV (reference sequence). The CDR3 is 10 amino acids. Here the CDR3 reads CASGFYEQYF. Written as DNA, the CDR3 is TGTGCCAGCGGTTTCTACGAGCAGTACTTC.

The chain combines TRBV2 with TRBJ1-5; D unclear. The CDR3 sequence is 16 residues long. Trimming stripped 3 bases from V and 2 bases from J, with 14 bases between. Per the germline V gene, CDR1 is SNHLY and CDR2 is FYNNEI. The CDR3 sequence is CASSDPETTGNQPQHF. The CDR3 DNA reads TGTGCCAGCAGTGATCCGGAAACTACCGGCAATCAGCCCCAGCATTTT.

V usage is TRBV7-9 and J usage is TRBJ2-5; TRBD1 aligns across 7 bases. This CDR3 has 15 amino acids. V lost 6 bases to trimming and J lost 2 bases; unmatched junction nucleotides: 9. Germline loops: CDR1 SEHNR, CDR2 FQNEAQ (reference sequence). CDR3 DNA: TGTGCCAGCAGTAAAGGACAGGTGGGGCAAGAGACCCAGTACTTC. Translating it yields CASSKGQVGQETQYF.

Of note for this clone: The sample carries other DNA sequences with the same CDR3. The rearrangement joins TRBV9 to TRBJ2-6; D is unresolved. Deletions cut 0 bases from V and 0 bases from J, with 7 bases between. Looked up from germline, CDR1 is SGDLS and CDR2 is YYNGEE. This CDR3 is built from 16 residues. The CDR3 is CASSVAPPSGANVLTF. CDR3 sequence (DNA): TGTGCCAGCAGCGTAGCCCCCCCCTCTGGGGCCAACGTCCTGACTTTC.

This chain uses TRBV6-5 with TRBJ1-1, with TRBD1 matching 12 bases. V shed 2 bases and J 6 bases; nucleotides not matched to a gene: 4. The germline CDR1 and CDR2 sequences are MNHEY and SVGAGI. CDR3 length: 15 residues. CDR3 loop: CASSYAGQGASEAFF. Written as DNA, the CDR3 is TGTGCCAGCAGTTACGCGGGACAGGGGGCTTCTGAAGCTTTCTTT.

J is TRBJ1-2 and V is TRBV5-1, with D maybe TRBD1 (6 bases). V lost 4 bases and J 0 bases, leaving 13 bases between the germline ends. This CDR3 has 15 residues. CDR1 and CDR2 (germline): SGHRS, YFSETQ. As DNA, the CDR3 is TGCGCCAGCAGCCCCTGGGGGGCCCCTAACTATGGCTACACCTTC. This gives the protein CASSPWGAPNYGYTF.

V gene TRBV2 combines with J gene TRBJ2-3; 10 bases match TRBD1. CDR3 length: 16 residues. In germline, CDR1 is SNHLY, CDR2 FYNNEI. Trimming at V came to 6 bases and at J to 4 bases, leaving 10 bases not matched to a gene. For the CDR3, the DNA is TGTGCCAGCAGGGGTCTAGGACAGGGGGATCCAGATACGCAGTATTTT. This sequence encodes CASRGLGQGDPDTQYF.

Details on this clone: Other DNA sequences of this sample code for an identical CDR3. The J gene is TRBJ2-7, the V gene TRBV15; the D gene is possibly TRBD1 (6 bases). This CDR3 is built from 15 residues. V was cut by 0 bases and J by 1 base, with 10 bases left in between. Germline values: CDR1 LNHNV, CDR2 YYDKDF (reference sequence). CDR3 residues: CATSREGASSYEQYF. CDR3 in DNA: TGTGCCACCAGCAGAGAGGGGGCCAGTTCCTACGAGCAGTACTTC.

This chain links TRBV11-1 with TRBJ2-7; 10 nucleotides match TRBD1. V lost 2 bases to trimming and J lost 3 bases; unmatched junction nucleotides: 4. Germline CDR1 reads SGHAT; CDR2 reads FQDESV (reference sequence). The CDR3 has 15 residues. The chain's CDR3 is CASSLWTGGGYEQYF. CDR3 coding DNA: TGTGCCAGCAGCTTATGGACAGGGGGGGGCTACGAGCAGTACTTC.

The rearrangement links TRBV29-1 to TRBJ1-1; D is undetermined. CDR3 length: 12 amino acids. The V and J ends lost 6 bases and 0 bases respectively, with 8 bases between them. Germline assignment: CDR1 SQVTM and CDR2 ANQGSEA. CDR3 DNA: TGCAGCGTGAGCGGGGTGAACACTGAAGCTTTCTTT. This translates into CSVSGVNTEAFF.

V is TRBV6-5 and J is TRBJ2-3; the match to TRBD1 covers 9 bases. J gave up 2 bases and V 6 bases, and 6 bases lay outside the gene matches. This CDR3 region has 15 residues. Germline V lookup: CDR1 MNHEY, CDR2 SVGAGI. Here the CDR3 reads CASSPGTGITDTQYF. CDR3 nucleotides: TGTGCCAGCAGCCCCGGGACAGGGATCACAGATACGCAGTATTTT.

Regarding this clone: Other DNA sequences in the sample encode the same CDR3. This chain links TRBV27 with TRBJ2-3; D call uncertain. Trimming left V 6 bases short and J 0 bases short, with 10 bases between. This CDR3 is built from 14 residues. Germline CDR1 MNHEY, CDR2 SMNVEV (reference sequence). CDR3 DNA sequence: TGTGCCAGCAGCCTACAAGGTAGCACAGATACGCAGTATTTT. Amino acid sequence: CASSLQGSTDTQYF.

This chain joins TRBV13 and TRBJ2-1; 9 bases agree with TRBD2. CDR3 length: 14 amino acids. Per the germline V gene, CDR1 is PRHDT and CDR2 is FYEKMQ (reference sequence). V lost 8 bases and J lost 4; bases outside the gene matches: 6. The CDR3, as DNA: TGTGCCAGCGTACGCGGGAGGGGATACAATGAGCAGTTCTTC. It translates to CASVRGRGYNEQFF.

To note about this clone: The sample carries other DNA sequences with the same CDR3. V is TRBV27 and J is TRBJ1-1; 10 bases align to TRBD1. CDR3 length: 14 residues. From germline, CDR1 is MNHEY and CDR2 SMNVEV (reference sequence). With 2 bases clipped from V and 4 bases from J, the junction kept 1 base outside the gene matches. In DNA, the CDR3 is TGTGCCAGCAGTTTAGGGACAGGGGTCACTGAAGCTTTCTTT. Protein sequence: CASSLGTGVTEAFF.